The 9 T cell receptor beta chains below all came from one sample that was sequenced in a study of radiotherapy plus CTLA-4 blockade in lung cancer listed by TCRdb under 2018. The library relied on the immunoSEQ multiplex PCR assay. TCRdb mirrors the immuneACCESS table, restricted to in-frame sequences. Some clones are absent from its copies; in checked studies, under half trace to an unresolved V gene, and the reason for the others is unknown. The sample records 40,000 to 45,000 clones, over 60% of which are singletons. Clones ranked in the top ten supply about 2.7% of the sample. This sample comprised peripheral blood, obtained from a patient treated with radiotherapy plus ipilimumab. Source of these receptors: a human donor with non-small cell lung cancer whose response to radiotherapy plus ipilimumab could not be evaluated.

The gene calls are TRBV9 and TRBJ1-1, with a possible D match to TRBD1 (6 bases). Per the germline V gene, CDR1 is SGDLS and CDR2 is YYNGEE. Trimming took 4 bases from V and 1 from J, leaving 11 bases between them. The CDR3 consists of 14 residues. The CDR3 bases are TGTGCCAGCAGCTATAGACAGGAGAACACTGAAGCTTTCTTT. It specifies CASSYRQENTEAFF.

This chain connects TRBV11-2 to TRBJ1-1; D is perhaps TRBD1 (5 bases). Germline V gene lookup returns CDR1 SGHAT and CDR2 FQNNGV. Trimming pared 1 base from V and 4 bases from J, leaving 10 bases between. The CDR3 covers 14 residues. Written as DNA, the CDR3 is TGTGCCAGCAGCTTAGGGGCAGGGTTCACTGAAGCTTTCTTT. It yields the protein CASSLGAGFTEAFF.

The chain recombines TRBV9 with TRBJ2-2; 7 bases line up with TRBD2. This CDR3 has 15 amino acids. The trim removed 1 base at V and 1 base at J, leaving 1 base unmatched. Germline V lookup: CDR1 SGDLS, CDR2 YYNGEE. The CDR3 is CASSVRGGNTGELFF. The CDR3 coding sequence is TGTGCCAGCAGCGTACGCGGGGGGAACACCGGGGAGCTGTTTTTT.

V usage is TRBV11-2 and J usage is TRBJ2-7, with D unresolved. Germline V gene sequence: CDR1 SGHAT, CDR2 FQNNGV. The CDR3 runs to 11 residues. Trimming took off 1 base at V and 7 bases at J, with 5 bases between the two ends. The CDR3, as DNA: TGTGCCAGCAGCTTAGTCAGGGAGCAGTACTTC. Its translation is CASSLVREQYF.

CDR3 nucleotides: TGTGCCAGCTCACCAAGTCTACCGGGAGGGCCAGATACGCAGTATTTT. Protein product: CASSPSLPGGPDTQYF. This chain joins TRBV18 and TRBJ2-3; 8 positions match TRBD2. The CDR3 length is 16 residues. Germline V lookup: CDR1 KGHSH, CDR2 LQKENI. V shed 2 bases, J shed 4 bases, and the junction held 8 bases outside the gene matches.

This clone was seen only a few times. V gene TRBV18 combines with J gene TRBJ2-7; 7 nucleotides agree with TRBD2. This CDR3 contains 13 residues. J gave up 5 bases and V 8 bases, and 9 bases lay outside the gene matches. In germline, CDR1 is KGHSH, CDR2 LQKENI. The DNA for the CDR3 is TGTGCCAGCGCCTTAGTGCGGGAGCACGAGCAGTACTTC. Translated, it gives CASALVREHEQYF.

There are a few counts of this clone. CDR3: CASSLSLNTEAFF. CDR3 DNA sequence: TGTGCCAGCAGCCTCTCCCTGAACACTGAAGCTTTCTTT. V usage is TRBV9 and J usage is TRBJ1-1; D unresolved. This CDR3 contains 13 residues. Trimming took off 4 bases at V and 0 bases at J, with 7 bases between the two ends. Germline values: CDR1 SGDLS, CDR2 YYNGEE.

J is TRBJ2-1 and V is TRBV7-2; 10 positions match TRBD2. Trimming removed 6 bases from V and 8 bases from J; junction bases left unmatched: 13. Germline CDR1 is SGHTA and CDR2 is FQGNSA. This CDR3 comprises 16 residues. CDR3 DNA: TGTGCCAGCAGGAGAACTAGCGGGATCTTGTTTGATGAGCAGTTCTTC. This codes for CASRRTSGILFDEQFF.

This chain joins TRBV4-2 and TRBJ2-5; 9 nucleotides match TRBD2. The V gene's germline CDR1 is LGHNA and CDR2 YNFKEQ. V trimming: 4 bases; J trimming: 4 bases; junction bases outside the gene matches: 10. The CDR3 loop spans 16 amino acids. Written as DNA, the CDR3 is TGTGCCAGCAGCCGTAGAGCGGGAGGAATGGGAGAGACCCAGTACTTC. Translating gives CASSRRAGGMGETQYF.